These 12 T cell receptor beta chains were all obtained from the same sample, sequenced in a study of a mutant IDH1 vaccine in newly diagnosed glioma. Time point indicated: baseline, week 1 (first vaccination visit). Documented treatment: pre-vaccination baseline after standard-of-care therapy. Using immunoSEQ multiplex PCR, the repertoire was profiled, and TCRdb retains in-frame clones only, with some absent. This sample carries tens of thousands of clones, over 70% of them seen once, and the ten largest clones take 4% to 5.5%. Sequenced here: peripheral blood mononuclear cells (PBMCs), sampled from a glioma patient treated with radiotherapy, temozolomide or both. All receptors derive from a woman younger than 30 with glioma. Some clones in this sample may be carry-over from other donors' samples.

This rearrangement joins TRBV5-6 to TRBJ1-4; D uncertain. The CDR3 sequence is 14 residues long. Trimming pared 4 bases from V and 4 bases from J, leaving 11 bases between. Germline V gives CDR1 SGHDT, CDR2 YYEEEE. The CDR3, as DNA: TGTGCCAGCAGCCTTCTTTGGGTTAATGAAAAACTGTTTTTT. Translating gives CASSLLWVNEKLFF.

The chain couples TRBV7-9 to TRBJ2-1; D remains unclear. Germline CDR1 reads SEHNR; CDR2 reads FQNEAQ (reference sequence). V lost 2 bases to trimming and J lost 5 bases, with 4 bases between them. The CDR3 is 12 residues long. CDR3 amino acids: CASSLPDNEQFF. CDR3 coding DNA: TGTGCCAGCAGCTTACCGGACAATGAGCAGTTCTTC.

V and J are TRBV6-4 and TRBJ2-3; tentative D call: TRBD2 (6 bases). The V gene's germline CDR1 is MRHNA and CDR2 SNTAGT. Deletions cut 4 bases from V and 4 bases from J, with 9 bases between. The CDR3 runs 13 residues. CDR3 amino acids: CASSVADADTQYF. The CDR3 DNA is TGTGCCAGCAGTGTAGCGGACGCAGATACGCAGTATTTT.

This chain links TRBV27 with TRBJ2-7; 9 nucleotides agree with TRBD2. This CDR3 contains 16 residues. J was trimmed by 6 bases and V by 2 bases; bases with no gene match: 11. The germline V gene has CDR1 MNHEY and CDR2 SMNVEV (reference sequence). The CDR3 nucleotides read TGTGCCAGCAGTTTAGGGCTAGCGGGAAGGGGGCTCGAGCAGTACTTC. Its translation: CASSLGLAGRGLEQYF.

The CDR3 sequence is CASSDRGLAEAFF. CDR3 DNA sequence: TGTGCCAGTAGCGACAGGGGGCTCGCTGAAGCTTTCTTT. This chain uses TRBV19 with TRBJ1-1, with TRBD1 matching 10 bases. Germline loops: CDR1 LNHDA, CDR2 SQIVND (reference sequence). The CDR3 sequence is 13 residues long. Unmatched junction bases numbered 4, after V lost 6 bases and J lost 6 bases.

The CDR3 sequence is CASSRQTLYEQYF. The CDR3 DNA is TGTGCCAGCAGTCGACAGACCCTCTACGAGCAGTACTTC. This chain connects TRBV6-1 to TRBJ2-7; tentatively, D is TRBD1 (5 bases). CDR3 size: 13 residues. CDR1 is MNHNS and CDR2 is SASEGT in the germline V gene. V was clipped by 5 bases and J by 3 bases, with 11 bases between them.

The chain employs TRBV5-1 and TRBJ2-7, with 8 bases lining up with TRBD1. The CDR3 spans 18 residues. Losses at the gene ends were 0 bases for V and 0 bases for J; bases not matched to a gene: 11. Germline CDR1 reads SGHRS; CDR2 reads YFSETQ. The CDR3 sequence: CASSLAEGTGGDSYEQYF. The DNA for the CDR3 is TGCGCCAGCAGCTTGGCCGAGGGAACAGGGGGTGACTCCTACGAGCAGTACTTC.

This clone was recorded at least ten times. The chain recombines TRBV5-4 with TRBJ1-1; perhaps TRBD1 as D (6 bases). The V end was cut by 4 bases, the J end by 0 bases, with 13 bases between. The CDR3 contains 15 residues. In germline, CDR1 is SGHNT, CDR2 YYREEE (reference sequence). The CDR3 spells CASSGGTRLNTEAFF. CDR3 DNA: TGTGCCAGCAGCGGGGGGACAAGACTGAACACTGAAGCTTTCTTT.

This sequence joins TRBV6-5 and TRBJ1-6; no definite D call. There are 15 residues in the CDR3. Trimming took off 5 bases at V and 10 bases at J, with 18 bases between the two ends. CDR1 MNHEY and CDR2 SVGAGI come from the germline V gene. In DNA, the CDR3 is TGTGCCAGCAGTAGGCGACCGGCGGGTGGATCACCCCTCCACTTT. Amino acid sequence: CASSRRPAGGSPLHF.

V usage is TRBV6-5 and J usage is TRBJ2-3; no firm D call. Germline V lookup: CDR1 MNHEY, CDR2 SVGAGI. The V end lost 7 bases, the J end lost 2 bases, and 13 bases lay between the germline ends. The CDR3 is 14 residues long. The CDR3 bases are TGTGCCAGCAAAAGGCTCACCCCCACAGATACGCAGTATTTT. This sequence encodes CASKRLTPTDTQYF.

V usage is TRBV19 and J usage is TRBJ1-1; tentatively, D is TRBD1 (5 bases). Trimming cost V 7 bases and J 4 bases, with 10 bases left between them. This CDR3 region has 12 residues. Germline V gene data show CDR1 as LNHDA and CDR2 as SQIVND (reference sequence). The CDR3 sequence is CASNTGSTEAFF. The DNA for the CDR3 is TGTGCCAGTAATACAGGTTCCACTGAAGCTTTCTTT.

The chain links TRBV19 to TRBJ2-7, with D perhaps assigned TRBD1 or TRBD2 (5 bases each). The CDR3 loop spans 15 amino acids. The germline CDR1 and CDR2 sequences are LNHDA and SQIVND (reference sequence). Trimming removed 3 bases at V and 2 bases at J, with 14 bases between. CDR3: CASSIFPGRAYEQYF. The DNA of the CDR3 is TGTGCCAGTAGTATCTTTCCAGGGCGGGCCTACGAGCAGTACTTC.